Listed below are T cell receptor beta chains from one sample, sequenced in a study of CD8 T cells in ankylosing spondylitis. In TCRdb, the 5' RACE reads were re-called with MiXCR into one record per CDR3 protein. The table shows a few hundred thousand distinct CDR3 sequences, with over 15% occurring only once. Specimen: blood, either unsorted or a sorted T cell fraction (not recorded which). The origin of the receptors is a male donor with ankylosing spondylitis or in good health (not recorded which). Both conserved end residues are part of each CDR3. A D gene is named only where the DNA matches it firmly. Size is stated for part of the rows, as once, few or many counts, or as a class when the clone is expanded.

TRBD2	TRBV11-2	.	TRBJ2-7	TGTGCCAGCAGCTACCCCGGGGGACGGGAGGGCCTTAAGCAGTACTTC	CASSYPGGREGLKQYF
TRBD2	TRBV20-1	few	TRBJ2-7	TGCAGTGCTCGTAGCGGGAGGGAGTACGAGCAGTACTTC	CSARSGREYEQYF
.	TRBV27	few	TRBJ2-1	TGTGCCAGCAGTTTGACGGACAGTTGGAATGAGCAGTTCTTC	CASSLTDSWNEQFF
TRBD2	TRBV27	.	TRBJ2-1	TGTGCCAGCAGTCCCCGACTAGCGGGAGTAGGCAATGAGCAGTTCTTC	CASSPRLAGVGNEQFF
.	TRBV5-1	.	TRBJ2-7	TGCGCCAGCAGCCGCGACATCGGGGCCTACGAGCAGTACTTC	CASSRDIGAYEQYF
TRBD1	TRBV9	.	TRBJ2-5	TGTGCCAGCAGCGTTGGTGGACAGGGGACAGAGACCCAGTACTTC	CASSVGGQGTETQYF
TRBD2	TRBV20-1	.	TRBJ2-5	TGCAGTGCTAGACAACTAGCGGGAGGGCCCTTCGGCGAAGAGACCCAGTACTTC	CSARQLAGGPFGEETQYF
TRBD2	TRBV19	few	TRBJ2-7	TGTGCCAGTAGTATTCAGGGCAAAAGCGGGAGCTCCTACGAGCAGTACTTC	CASSIQGKSGSSYEQYF
TRBD2	TRBV24-1	.	TRBJ2-7	TGTGCCACCAGGGCAGGGGATACTACTAGCGGGAGGACCTACGAGCAGTACTTC	CATRAGDTTSGRTYEQYF
.	TRBV5-1	.	TRBJ2-7	TGCGCCAGCAGCTTGGCCGAGGGCGGGGAGGTTTCCTACGAGCAGTACTTC	CASSLAEGGEVSYEQYF
.	TRBV7-9	many	TRBJ2-3	TGTGCCAGCAGCTCTGGCAGCGCTAGCACAGATACGCAGTATTTT	CASSSGSASTDTQYF
.	TRBV6-6	few	TRBJ2-3	TGTGCCAGCACCTCCGGGGGAACAGATACGCAGTATTTT	CASTSGGTDTQYF
TRBD2	TRBV3-1	many	TRBJ2-7	TGTGCCAGCAGCCAAGATAGTCGGGAGGGCCTATCGTACGAGCAGTACTTC	CASSQDSREGLSYEQYF
.	TRBV12-3/TRBV12-4	few	TRBJ1-3	TGTGCCAGCAGTTTAAGTCCCGACTCCTCTGGAAACACCATATATTTT	CASSLSPDSSGNTIYF
.	TRBV5-1	few	TRBJ2-5	TGCGCCAGCAGCTTGGCCAGGACAGCGGAAGAGACCCAGTACTTC	CASSLARTAEETQYF
.	TRBV25-1	.	TRBJ1-5	TGTTCCAGCAGTGGTCGCAGGGCCAATCAGCCCCAGCATTTT	CSSSGRRANQPQHF
.	TRBV5-1	.	TRBJ1-5	TGCGCCAGCAGCTTGGACAGCACCGAACAGCCCCAGCATTTT	CASSLDSTEQPQHF
.	TRBV29-1	many	TRBJ2-1	TGCAGCGTTGCCCTTAGGGGGAGCGGGTCCTACAATGAGCAGTTCTTC	CSVALRGSGSYNEQFF
.	TRBV12-3/TRBV12-4	.	TRBJ2-7	TGTGCCAGCAGTCCGTCGTCAGGGTCGGGGCAGTACTTC	CASSPSSGSGQYF
.	TRBV29-1	.	TRBJ2-7	TGCAGCGTTGAAGGGTGGCAGGGGATGACCTACGAGCAGTACTTC	CSVEGWQGMTYEQYF
TRBD1	TRBV12-3/TRBV12-4	few	TRBJ2-7	TGTGCCAGCAGTACCGGGACAGGGAAGGTGGACGAGCAGTACTTC	CASSTGTGKVDEQYF
.	TRBV20-1	few	TRBJ2-7	TGCAGTGCTAGAGATTGGGCAGCCGGCTCCTACGAGCAGTACTTC	CSARDWAAGSYEQYF
.	TRBV12-5	many	TRBJ2-1	TGTGCTAGTGGTTTGTACAGCTCCTACAATGAGCAGTTCTTC	CASGLYSSYNEQFF
TRBD2	TRBV5-1	few	TRBJ2-1	TGCGCCAGCAGCTCGTCACTAGCGGGAGCTATAGAGCAGTTCTTC	CASSSSLAGAIEQFF
.	TRBV15	few	TRBJ2-7	TGTGCCACCAGCAGGGGTGGTGAGGGTTTCGAGCAGTACTTC	CATSRGGEGFEQYF
.	TRBV27	.	TRBJ2-4	TGTGCCAGCAGTGGGGTTGCGGATTTCAAAAACATTCAGTACTTC	CASSGVADFKNIQYF
TRBD1	TRBV29-1	many	TRBJ2-5	TGCAGCCTGCTCGAGGGACAGGGGGACCGGGAGCCCCAGTACTTC	CSLLEGQGDREPQYF
.	TRBV6-5	.	TRBJ2-1	TGTGCCAGCAGTTACGGGGTAGGTTTCTACAATGAGCAGTTCTTC	CASSYGVGFYNEQFF
.	TRBV29-1	.	TRBJ2-3	TGCAGCGCCCTGGTGGCGGCAAGAGGGGGTGGGGATACGCAGTATTTT	CSALVAARGGGDTQYF